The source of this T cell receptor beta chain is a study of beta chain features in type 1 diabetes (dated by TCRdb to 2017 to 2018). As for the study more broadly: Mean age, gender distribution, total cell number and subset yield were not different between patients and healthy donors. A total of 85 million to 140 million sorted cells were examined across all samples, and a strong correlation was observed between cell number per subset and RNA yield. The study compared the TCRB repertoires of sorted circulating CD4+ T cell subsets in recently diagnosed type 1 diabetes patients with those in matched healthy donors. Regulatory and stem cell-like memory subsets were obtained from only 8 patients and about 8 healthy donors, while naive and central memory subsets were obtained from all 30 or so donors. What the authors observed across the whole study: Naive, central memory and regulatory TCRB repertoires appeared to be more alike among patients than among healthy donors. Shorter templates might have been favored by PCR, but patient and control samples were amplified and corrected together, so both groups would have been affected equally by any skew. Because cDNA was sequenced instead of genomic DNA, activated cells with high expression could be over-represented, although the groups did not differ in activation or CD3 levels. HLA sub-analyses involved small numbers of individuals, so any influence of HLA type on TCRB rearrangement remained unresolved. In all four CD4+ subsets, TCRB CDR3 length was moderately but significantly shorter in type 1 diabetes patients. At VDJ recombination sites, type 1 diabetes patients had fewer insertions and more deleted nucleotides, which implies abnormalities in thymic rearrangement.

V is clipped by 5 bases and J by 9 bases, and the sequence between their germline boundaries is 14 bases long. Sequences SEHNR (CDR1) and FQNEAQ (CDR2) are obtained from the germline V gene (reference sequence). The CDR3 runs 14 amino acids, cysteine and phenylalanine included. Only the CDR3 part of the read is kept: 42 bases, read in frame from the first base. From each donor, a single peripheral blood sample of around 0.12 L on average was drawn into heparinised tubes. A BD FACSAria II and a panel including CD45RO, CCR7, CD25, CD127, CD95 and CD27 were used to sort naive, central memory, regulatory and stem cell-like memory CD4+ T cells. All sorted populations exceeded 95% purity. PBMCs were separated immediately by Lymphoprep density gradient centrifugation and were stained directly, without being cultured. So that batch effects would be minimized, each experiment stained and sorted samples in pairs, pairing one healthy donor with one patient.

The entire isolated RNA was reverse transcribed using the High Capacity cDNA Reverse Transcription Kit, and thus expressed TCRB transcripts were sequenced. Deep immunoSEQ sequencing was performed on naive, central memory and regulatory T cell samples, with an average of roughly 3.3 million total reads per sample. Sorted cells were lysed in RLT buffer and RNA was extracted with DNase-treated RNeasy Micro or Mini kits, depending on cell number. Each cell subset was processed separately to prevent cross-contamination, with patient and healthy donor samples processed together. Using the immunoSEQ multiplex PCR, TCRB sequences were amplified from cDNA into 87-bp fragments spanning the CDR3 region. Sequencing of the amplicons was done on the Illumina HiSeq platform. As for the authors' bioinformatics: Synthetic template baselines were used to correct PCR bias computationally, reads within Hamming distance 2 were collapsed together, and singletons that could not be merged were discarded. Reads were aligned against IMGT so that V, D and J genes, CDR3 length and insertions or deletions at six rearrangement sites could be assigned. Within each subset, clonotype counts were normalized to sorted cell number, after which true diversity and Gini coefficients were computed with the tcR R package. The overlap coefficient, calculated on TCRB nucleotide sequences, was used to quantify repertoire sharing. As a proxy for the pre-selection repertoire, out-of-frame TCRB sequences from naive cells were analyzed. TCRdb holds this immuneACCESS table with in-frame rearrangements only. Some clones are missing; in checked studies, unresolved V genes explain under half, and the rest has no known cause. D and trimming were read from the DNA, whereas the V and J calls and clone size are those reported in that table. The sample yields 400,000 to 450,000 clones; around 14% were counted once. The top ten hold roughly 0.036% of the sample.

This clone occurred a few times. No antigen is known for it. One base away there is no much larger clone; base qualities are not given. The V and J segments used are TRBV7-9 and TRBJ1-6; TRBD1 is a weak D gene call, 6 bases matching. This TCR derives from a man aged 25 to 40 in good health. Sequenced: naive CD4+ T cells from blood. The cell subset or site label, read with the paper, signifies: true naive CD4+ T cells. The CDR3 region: CASSMMDSGSPLHF. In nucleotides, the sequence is TGTGCCAGCAGCATGATGGACAGCGGTTCACCCCTCCACTTT.